A selection of T cell receptor beta chains follows, all from one sample in a study of cytomegalovirus exposure and HLA in healthy donors. Generated by immunoSEQ multiplex PCR, the TCRdb table keeps only in-frame clones and is missing some. Of approximately 110,000 clones listed, approximately 83% are singletons. The specimen sequenced was PBMCs. Source of these receptors: a man aged 18 to 30 in good health and CMV-seronegative. Each CDR3 is given with its conserved first and last residue.

>TRBV5-6|TRBJ2-7
CASSLGGQGIYEQYF
>TRBV5-4|TRBJ2-5
CASSQGGSGVPQYF
>TRBV6-5|TRBJ2-5
CASSPSRTGLTQYF
>TRBV11-2|TRBJ1-5
CASSSQGQGWQPQHF
>TRBV6-1|TRBJ2-3
CASSEVTGEDTQYF
>TRBV6-5|TRBJ1-1
CASRRRLEREAFF
>TRBV6-1|TRBJ2-3
CASSPNSSTDTQYF
>TRBV5-1|TRBJ1-5
CASSLEDRGQPQHF
>TRBV21-1|-
CASSKASTSYEQYF
>TRBV5-1|TRBJ2-5
CASSLTGTGQETQYF
>TRBV30|TRBJ2-3
CAWKLVSTDTQYF
>TRBV10-3|TRBJ1-2
CAISVTDREEGGYTF
>TRBV6-5|TRBJ2-1
CASRGPSVYNEQFF
>TRBV7-2|TRBJ1-5
CASSYRFNQPQHF
>TRBV28|TRBJ1-1
CASTFGGEYTEAFF
>TRBV4-1|TRBJ2-1
CASSQERTYNEQFF
>TRBV11-3|TRBJ2-2
CASSPRAVNTGELFF
>TRBV5-6|TRBJ2-5
CASSSRGRETQYF
>TRBV25-1|TRBJ2-1
CASSDSAGDNEQFF
>TRBV6-5|-
CASSSTGTGPYEQYF
>TRBV7-3|TRBJ2-3
CASSPSGRRTDTQYF
>TRBV9|TRBJ2-5
CASSAGLAGGIRETQYF
>TRBV5-1|TRBJ1-2
CASSPAQGANGYGYTF
>TRBV2|TRBJ1-2
CASSEEIDREDGYTF
>TRBV18|TRBJ1-4
CASSYDRGVNEKLFF